This T cell receptor beta chain is drawn from a study of cytomegalovirus exposure and HLA in healthy donors. Study results and caveats: Most TCR sequences were seen very rarely across donors, but some public TCRs occurred in many. V segments that were indistinguishable, TRBV6-2 and TRBV6-3 among them, were omitted from analysis. A highly shared variant cluster was judged a likely technical artifact.

Primers for the PCR totalled 60 Vbeta and 13 Jbeta. Profiling relied on immunoSEQ multiplex PCR, and the TCRdb table lists in-frame clones only, not all of them. The sample shows 200,000 to 250,000 clones, more than 75% of them seen only once. CDR1 MNHNS and CDR2 SASEGT come from the germline V gene. Trimming took off 7 bases at V and 9 bases at J, with 19 bases between the two ends. CDR3 size: 13 residues. This clone was counted between two and nine times. Its antigen remains unidentified. V is TRBV6-1 and J is TRBJ2-7, with D tentatively TRBD2 (5 bases). Sequencing used PBMCs. The TCR sequence derives from a male donor in good health and CMV-seronegative. The CDR3, as DNA: TGTGCCAGCACCGTGACTACAAATGAAAGGCAGTACTTC. Its protein product is CASTVTTNERQYF.